This is a list of T cell receptor beta chains from one sample in a study of spatial heterogeneity in lung cancer. From the 5' RACE reads, TCRdb called clonotypes with MiXCR, one entry per CDR3 protein. Of just under 95,000 distinct CDR3 sequences listed, approximately 12% are singletons. This sample comprised PBMCs, obtained at surgery. The receptors here all came from a male donor with early-stage non-small cell lung cancer. The CDR3 runs from the conserved cysteine through the conserved F or W. D genes are given only for firm matches. Some rows have no size entry. The others give once, few or many, or a class for an expanded clone.

d_call clone_size j_call v_call cdr3_length cdr3_nt cdr3_aa
TRBD1 few TRBJ2-7 TRBV20-1 12 TGCAGTGCCGGAAGACAGGGTTGGGAGCAGTACTTC CSAGRQGWEQYF
TRBD1 NA TRBJ1-1 TRBV5-1 17 TGCGCCAGCAGCCAGGCGGGGCCAGGGGGCATGAACACTGAAGCTTTCTTT CASSQAGPGGMNTEAFF
NA few TRBJ2-4 TRBV28 14 TGTGCCAGCCGTCGATCCATCGGACGAAACATTCAGTACTTC CASRRSIGRNIQYF
TRBD1 NA TRBJ2-2 TRBV23-1 16 TGCGCCAGCAGTTGGGACAGCTCCGCGAACACCGGGGAGCTGTTTTTT CASSWDSSANTGELFF
NA few TRBJ2-3 TRBV5-1 16 TGCGCCAGCAGTTTGAAAACGGGGTTCGATGTAGATACGCAGTATTTT CASSLKTGFDVDTQYF
TRBD1 few TRBJ1-1 TRBV20-1 13 TGCAGTGCCTCGGCGGGACAGGGAAGTTGGGCTTTCTTT CSASAGQGSWAFF
TRBD1 many TRBJ2-3 TRBV29-1 13 TGCAGCGTTGGACAGGGGAGGAGAGATACGCAGTATTTT CSVGQGRRDTQYF
NA few TRBJ1-5 TRBV2 14 TGTGCCAGCAAAAACCGGGCCGCCGACCAGCCCCAGCATTTT CASKNRAADQPQHF
NA NA TRBJ2-3 TRBV3-1 11 TGTGCCAGCGGACAGTCAGATACGCAGTATTTT CASGQSDTQYF
NA few TRBJ1-1 TRBV20-1 15 TGCAGTGCTCCCAGATGGGGGACTAGGAACACTGAAGCTTTCTTT CSAPRWGTRNTEAFF
NA many TRBJ2-6 TRBV20-1 16 TGCAGTGCCAGGGGGGGACATAGCTCTGGGGCCAACGTCCTGACTTTC CSARGGHSSGANVLTF
NA NA TRBJ1-1 TRBV7-2 16 TGTGCCAGCAGCGCAAATGGGGGCGCCTGGAACACTGAAGCTTTCTTT CASSANGGAWNTEAFF
TRBD2 NA TRBJ2-3 TRBV20-1 19 TGCAGTGCTAGTACCCTAGCGGGAGGTTTATTTAACCCCACAGATACGCAGTATTTT CSASTLAGGLFNPTDTQYF
NA NA TRBJ1-5 TRBV7-2 14 TGTGCCAGCAGCTTAGATTACTCTCAAAGGCCCCAGCATTTT CASSLDYSQRPQHF
NA few TRBJ1-6 TRBV5-1 16 TGCGCCAGCAGCTTGACCAGGCCTTCCTATAATTCACCCCTCCACTTT CASSLTRPSYNSPLHF
NA NA TRBJ2-6 TRBV7-8 17 TGTGCCAGCAGCTTAGTGGGGGGTAACTCTGGGGCCAACGTCCTGACTTTC CASSLVGGNSGANVLTF
NA many TRBJ2-3 TRBV7-8 19 TGTGCCAGCAGCTTGTTTGCCAGTCGATCTACATCCTTGCCAGATACGCAGTATTTT CASSLFASRSTSLPDTQYF
NA few TRBJ2-7 TRBV6-5 16 TGTGCCAGCAGTTACTACACAGGCCCGAGCTCCTACGAGCAGTACTTC CASSYYTGPSSYEQYF
NA many TRBJ2-2 TRBV12-3/TRBV12-4 14 TGTGCCAGCAGCCAAGGACGGAACACCGGGGAGCTGTTTTTT CASSQGRNTGELFF
NA NA TRBJ2-3 TRBV30 14 TGTGCCTGGAGTCTGGCGGGTGACGTGGATACGCAGTATTTT CAWSLAGDVDTQYF
NA many TRBJ1-1 TRBV29-1 14 TGCAGCGTTTCCTCTACGCATTCGAACACTGAAGCTTTCTTT CSVSSTHSNTEAFF
NA NA TRBJ2-5 TRBV5-1 14 TGCGCCAGCAGCTTGGAGGCACAAAGGAAGACCCAGTACTTC CASSLEAQRKTQYF
NA NA TRBJ2-1 TRBV9 14 TGTGCCAGCAGCGTAGCCCGATTCGACAATGAGCAGTTCTTC CASSVARFDNEQFF
NA many TRBJ2-1 TRBV6-1 14 TGTGCCAGCAGTGAACGGCAGGCCTACAATGAGCAGTTCTTC CASSERQAYNEQFF
TRBD2 few TRBJ2-7 TRBV6-2/TRBV6-3 17 TGTGCCAGCAGTTACCTCGGACTAGCGGGGAGTACCTACGAGCAGTACTTC CASSYLGLAGSTYEQYF
TRBD1 few TRBJ1-5 TRBV7-2 14 TGTGCCAGCAGTTGGGACAGGGAGAATCAGCCCCAGCATTTT CASSWDRENQPQHF
NA NA TRBJ2-1 TRBV9 18 TGTGCCAGCAGCCCACACCGGGGTAACCTCTTATTATACAATGAGCAGTTCTTC CASSPHRGNLLLYNEQFF
NA few TRBJ2-7 TRBV28 11 TGTGCCAGCGGGTTCCGGGGGGAGCAGTACTTC CASGFRGEQYF
NA few TRBJ2-1 TRBV5-4 13 TGTGCCAGTACCGGAAGCTCCTACAATGAGCAGTTCTTC CASTGSSYNEQFF
TRBD2 few TRBJ2-5 TRBV7-2 13 TGTGCCAGCAGCTTAGTGGGTAGCGGGAGAAGGTACTTC CASSLVGSGRRYF
NA many TRBJ2-7 TRBV7-8 15 TGTGCCAGCAGCATAACCGGGACAAGTACCTACGAGCAGTACTTC CASSITGTSTYEQYF
NA NA TRBJ2-7 TRBV15 15 TGTGCCACCAGCAGAGAGCGGGCCAGTACCTACGAGCAGTACTTC CATSRERASTYEQYF
NA few TRBJ1-1 TRBV4-1 13 TGCGCCAGCAAGAGAAATGGGGGCACTGAAGCTTTCTTT CASKRNGGTEAFF
NA few TRBJ2-3 TRBV7-2 14 TGTGCCAGCAGCTTAGGTGGTAGGGCAGAGACGCAGTATTTT CASSLGGRAETQYF
NA NA TRBJ1-2 TRBV7-2 14 TGTGCCAGCAGCTTAGGGCCTGGAGACTATGGCTACACCTTC CASSLGPGDYGYTF
TRBD1 many TRBJ2-1 TRBV6-2/TRBV6-3 15 TGTGCCAGCAGTTGGGACAGGGACGGCTACAATGAGCAGTTCTTC CASSWDRDGYNEQFF
TRBD1 many TRBJ2-5 TRBV12-3/TRBV12-4 14 TGTGCCAGCAGCCCGGGACAGGTCCAAGAGACCCAGTACTTC CASSPGQVQETQYF
TRBD1 many TRBJ2-4 TRBV7-2 16 TGTGCCAGCAGCACGAGGACAGGGGAAGCCAAAAACATTCAGTACTTC CASSTRTGEAKNIQYF
NA NA TRBJ2-7 TRBV28 13 TGTGCCAGCGGTCTTGGACAGTACTACGAGCAGTACTTC CASGLGQYYEQYF
NA many TRBJ2-2 TRBV28 13 TGTGCCAGCAGTTTAGCTGGCACCGGGGAGCTGTTTTTT CASSLAGTGELFF
TRBD1 many TRBJ1-1 TRBV7-3 17 TGTGCCAGCAGCTTACACCCTCCGACAGGGGGCGACACTGAAGCTTTCTTT CASSLHPPTGGDTEAFF
NA many TRBJ2-7 TRBV4-1 14 TGCGCCAGCAGCCAAGACAACAGGGTCTACGAGCAGTACTTC CASSQDNRVYEQYF
TRBD2 NA TRBJ2-5 TRBV4-2 16 TGTGCCAGCAGCCTTGGGACTAGCGGGGGGGAAGAGACCCAGTACTTC CASSLGTSGGEETQYF
NA few TRBJ1-4 TRBV7-2 12 TGTGCCAGCAGCTTCTCCTATGAAAAACTGTTTTTT CASSFSYEKLFF
TRBD2 few TRBJ2-5 TRBV5-6 14 TGTGCCAGCAGCGCCGGACTAGCTGCCTTGGCCCAGTACTTC CASSAGLAALAQYF
NA NA TRBJ2-2 TRBV20-1 15 TGCAGTGCTAGAGAGGGGGCGTCGGCCACCGGGGAGCTGTTTTTT CSAREGASATGELFF
TRBD1 few TRBJ2-2 TRBV9 15 TGTGCCAGCAGCGTAAGGACAGGGATATCAGGGGAGCTGTTTTTT CASSVRTGISGELFF
TRBD1 NA TRBJ1-1 TRBV13 14 TGTGCCAGCAGACCGACAGGGGTGGCCACTGAAGCTTTCTTT CASRPTGVATEAFF